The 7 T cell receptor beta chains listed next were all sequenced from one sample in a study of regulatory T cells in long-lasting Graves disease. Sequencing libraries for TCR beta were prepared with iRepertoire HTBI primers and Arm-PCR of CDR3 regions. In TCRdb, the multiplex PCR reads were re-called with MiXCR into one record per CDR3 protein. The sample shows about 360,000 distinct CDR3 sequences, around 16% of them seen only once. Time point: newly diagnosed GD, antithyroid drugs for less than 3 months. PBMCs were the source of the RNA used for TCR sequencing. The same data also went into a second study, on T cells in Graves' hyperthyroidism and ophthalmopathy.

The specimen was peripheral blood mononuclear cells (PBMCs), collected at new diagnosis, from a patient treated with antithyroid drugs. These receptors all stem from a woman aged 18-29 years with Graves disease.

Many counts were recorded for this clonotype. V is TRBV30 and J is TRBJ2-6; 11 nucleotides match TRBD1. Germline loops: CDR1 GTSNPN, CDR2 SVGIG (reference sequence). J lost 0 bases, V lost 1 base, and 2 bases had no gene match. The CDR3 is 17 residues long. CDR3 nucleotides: TGTGCCTGGAGTGCCGGGACAGGGGGCTCTGGGGCCAACGTCCTGACTTTC. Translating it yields CAWSAGTGGSGANVLTF.

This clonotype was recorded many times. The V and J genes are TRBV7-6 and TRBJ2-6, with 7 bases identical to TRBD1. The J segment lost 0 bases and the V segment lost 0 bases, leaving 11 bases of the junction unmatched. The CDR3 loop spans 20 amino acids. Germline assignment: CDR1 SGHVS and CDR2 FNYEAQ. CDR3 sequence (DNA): TGTGCCAGCAGCTTAGCGGGTATTAGACAGGGTGCCTCTGGGGCCAACGTCCTGACTTTC. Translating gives CASSLAGIRQGASGANVLTF.

The DNA of the CDR3 is TGTGCCAGCAGCTCTCTTACTAGCGGGGCTTCCAATGAGCAGTTCTTC. Protein product: CASSSLTSGASNEQFF. The chain carries TRBV5-4 and TRBJ2-1, with 10 bases matching TRBD2. V lost 3 bases, J lost 6 bases, and 9 bases stayed unmatched. The germline V gene encodes CDR1 SGHNT and CDR2 YYREEE (reference sequence). The CDR3 length is 16 residues.

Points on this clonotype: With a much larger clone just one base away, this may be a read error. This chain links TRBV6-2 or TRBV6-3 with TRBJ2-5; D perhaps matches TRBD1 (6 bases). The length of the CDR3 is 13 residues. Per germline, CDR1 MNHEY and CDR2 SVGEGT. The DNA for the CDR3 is TGTGCCAGCACCCGGACAGCCCAAGGGACCCAGTACTTC. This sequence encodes CASTRTAQGTQYF.

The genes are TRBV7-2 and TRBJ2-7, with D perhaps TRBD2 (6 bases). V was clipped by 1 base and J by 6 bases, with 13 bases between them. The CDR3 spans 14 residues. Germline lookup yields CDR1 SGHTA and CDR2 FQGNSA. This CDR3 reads CASSLDRTTSEQYF. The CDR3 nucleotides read TGTGCCAGCAGCTTAGATAGGACTACTAGCGAGCAGTACTTC. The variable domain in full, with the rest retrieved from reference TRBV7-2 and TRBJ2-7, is GAGVSQSPSNKVTEKGKDVELRCDPISGHTALYWYRQSLGQGLEFLIYFQGNSAPDKSGLPSDRFSAERTGGSVSTLTIQRTQQEDSAVYLCASSLDRTTSEQYFGPGTRLTVT.

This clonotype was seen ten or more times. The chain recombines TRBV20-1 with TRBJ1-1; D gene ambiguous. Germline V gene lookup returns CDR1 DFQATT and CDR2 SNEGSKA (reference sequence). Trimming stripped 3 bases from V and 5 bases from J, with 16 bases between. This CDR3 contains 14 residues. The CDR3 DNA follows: TGCAGTGCTAGTAAGGCGTTAGTGGGAACTGAAGCTTTCTTT. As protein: CSASKALVGTEAFF.

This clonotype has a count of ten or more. CDR3 nucleotides: TGCGCCAGCAGCTTGGACGGGGGGGGTATCTACGAGCAGTACTTC. Its translation: CASSLDGGGIYEQYF. The chain recombines TRBV5-1 with TRBJ2-7; 8 nucleotides line up with TRBD2. This CDR3 has 15 amino acids. The V and J ends lost 0 bases and 3 bases, in that order; junction bases with no gene match: 5. From germline, CDR1 is SGHRS and CDR2 YFSETQ.